The 5 T cell receptor beta chains below come from one sample, sequenced in a study of CD8 T cells in ankylosing spondylitis. Study-wide results and caveats: Among TCR beta sequences, a motif of several highly homologous variants appeared characteristic of ankylosing spondylitis blood.

Antigens of these TCRs are unknown. One entry per CDR3 protein, called by TCRdb with MiXCR from the 5' RACE reads. The sample yields hundreds of thousands of distinct CDR3 sequences, more than 9.5% seen once. Sequenced material: blood, either unsorted or a sorted T cell fraction (not recorded which). These receptors were collected from a male donor with ankylosing spondylitis.

This clonotype turned up a few times. The V gene is TRBV19, the J gene TRBJ2-2; TRBD1 agrees at 7 bases. Germline V gene data show CDR1 as LNHDA and CDR2 as SQIVND (reference sequence). There are 16 residues in the CDR3. With V trimmed by 5 bases and J by 4 bases, 10 bases remained unmatched. CDR3 nucleotide sequence: TGTGCCAGTAGTTTCTACAGGGGTCACGGCACCGGGGAGCTGTTTTTT. This gives the protein CASSFYRGHGTGELFF.

The chain recombines TRBV6-2 or TRBV6-3 with TRBJ2-1; unclear D gene. The germline V and J ends were trimmed by 8 bases and 5 bases, with 7 bases remaining between them. The CDR3 spans 11 residues. Germline V gene data show CDR1 as MNHEY and CDR2 as SVGEGT. Here the CDR3 reads CASRADNEQFF. Here the CDR3 DNA reads TGTGCCAGCCGGGCCGACAATGAGCAGTTCTTC.

This clonotype occurred a few times. The genes are TRBV7-2 and TRBJ2-7; possible D gene TRBD2, 5 bases. Germline-derived CDR1 and CDR2 are SGHTA and FQGNSA. V was clipped by 2 bases and J by 3 bases, with 23 bases between them. This CDR3 has 18 amino acids. CDR3 protein: CASSLTTLLAPTNYEQYF. The CDR3 DNA is TGTGCCAGCAGCTTAACGACCCTCCTAGCTCCAACAAACTACGAGCAGTACTTC.

In this sample, this clonotype turned up a few times. This chain links TRBV28 with TRBJ1-5, with TRBD1 matching over 7 bases. Trimming took 2 bases from V and 1 from J; bases not matched to a gene: 5. Germline assignment: CDR1 MDHEN and CDR2 SYDVKM. The CDR3 loop spans 16 amino acids. The CDR3 is CASSLGQALSNQPQHF. In DNA, the CDR3 is TGTGCCAGCAGTTTAGGACAGGCTCTAAGCAATCAGCCCCAGCATTTT.

This clonotype was counted a few times. The chain joins TRBV3-1 to TRBJ2-3; TRBD2 matches at 9 bases. The germline V gene has CDR1 LGHDT and CDR2 YNNKEL (reference sequence). CDR3 length equals 15 residues. V gave up 3 bases and J gave up 7 bases; unmatched junction bases: 8. The CDR3 bases are TGTGCCAGCAGCCAGGATCTTCTAGCGGGACATACGCAGTATTTT. Residues: CASSQDLLAGHTQYF.